A selection of T cell receptor beta chains follows, all from one sample in a study of technical replicates of blood from a few donors. Using immunoSEQ multiplex PCR, the repertoire was profiled, and TCRdb retains in-frame clones only, with some absent. Of roughly 50,000 clones in the sample, 90% to 95% were seen once. Sequencing input: PBMCs. Receptor source: a human donor in good health. Some clones in this sample may be carry-over from other donors' samples. Each CDR3 is given without its conserved first and last residue. Only some rows state a clone size, as once, few, many or a class for expanded clones.

10	-	TRBV30	TRBJ1-2	AADRGLYGYT
14	once	TRBV15	TRBJ2-2	ATSRGQGANTGELF
11	-	TRBV30	TRBJ1-5	AWTGGGNQPQH
15	-	TRBV29-1	TRBJ2-7	SVAGTSVQKGEYEQY
12	-	TRBV27	TRBJ1-2	ASSRWGQGGGYT
13	-	TRBV5-5	TRBJ1-2	ASTKRGQGNYGYT
15	-	TRBV18	TRBJ2-7	ASSSQGTSGSSYEQY
11	-	TRBV29-1	TRBJ2-7	SVGTGGAGEQY
10	-	TRBV7-8	TRBJ2-7	AAGQSIYEQY
11	-	TRBV30	TRBJ1-3	AWRSGREDTIY
13	-	TRBV6-5	TRBJ2-5	ASSYSTAQRETQY
12	-	TRBV19	TRBJ2-7	ASSMVSGSYEQY
12	-	TRBV6-5	TRBJ2-7	ASSQLTRTYEQY
13	-	TRBV7-3	TRBJ2-6	ASSLRHSGANVLT
15	-	TRBV11-2	TRBJ2-7	ASSSFGGTSGNYEQY
11	-	TRBV19	TRBJ2-7	ASSINPSYEQY
15	-	TRBV9	TRBJ2-5	ASSAGTSGGLQETQY
12	-	TRBV29-1	TRBJ2-3	SVTSGEFTDTQY
13	-	TRBV7-2	TRBJ2-3	ASSFRAGGQNTQY
16	once	TRBV5-1	TRBJ2-1	ASSSKYTRLHSYNEQF
13	few	TRBV7-2	TRBJ1-3	ASSQDSASGNTIY
11	-	TRBV4-3	TRBJ2-7	ASSQTQGNEQY
14	-	TRBV15	TRBJ2-1	ATSRRSGGAFSEQF
12	-	TRBV7-2	TRBJ2-1	ASSSYGGRNEQF
15	-	TRBV5-4	TRBJ2-3	ASSLANRGPWGDTQY
13	-	TRBV6-5	TRBJ2-2	ASSYRSQGLGELF
10	-	TRBV5-1	TRBJ2-3	ASSVNTDTQY
14	-	TRBV13	TRBJ2-7	ASSPLLGQQTYEQY
12	-	TRBV15	TRBJ1-4	ATSRDRGGGELF
13	-	TRBV18	TRBJ2-4	ASSAAFGGENIQY